Only one count was recorded for the clone carrying this T cell receptor (beta chain). The antigen is undetermined. The data belong to a study of CD8+CD57+ T cells in acquired aplastic anemia. The overall study: Recorded DNA amounts for sorted CD4+ and CD8+ cells had an average of 3.2 ug.

CDR1 is SQVTM, CDR2 ANQGSEA, per germline. This CDR3 is 12 amino acids long. Trimming removed 3 bases at V and 2 bases at J, with 7 bases between. Individuals selected for sequencing had exhibited CD8+CD57+ cell expansion on flow cytometry. Genomic DNA constituted the template upon which TCR beta VDJ and CDR3 profiling was performed. TCRdb reanalysed the reads using MiXCR and keeps one entry per CDR3 protein. The sample has 150,000 to 200,000 distinct CDR3 sequences; about half are singletons. Study-wide results and limits: It was found that almost 30 CD8+ CDR3 sequences were shared between patients and controls.

This TCR was sampled from a human donor with aplastic anemia. The chain is built from TRBV29-1 and TRBJ1-1; no reliable D call. The sample comprised sorted CD4+, CD8+, or CD8+CD57+ T cells (not recorded which) from PBMCs. The CDR3 DNA follows: TGCAGCGTTGATGGTCATAACACTGAAGCTTTCTTT. As protein: CSVDGHNTEAFF.